This T cell receptor (beta chain) appears in the sequencing data of a study of T cell repertoires in cytomegalovirus infection. Whole-study context: Based on public TCR beta signatures, there were indications of CMV infection and of a matching HLA type. Study-wide findings and caveats: The ex vivo response was dominated by HLA-C-restricted CMV-specific TCR beta clonotypes. Summed frequency of shared TCR beta families picked out CMV carriers who also had the relevant HLA.

About this clonotype: Its antigen is undetermined.

Each CDR3 protein gets one entry after TCRdb re-called the reads with MiXCR. The sample carries about 460,000 distinct CDR3 sequences, roughly 10% recorded once. The CDR3 runs to 11 residues. CDR1 is MNHEY, CDR2 SVGAGI, per germline. V was shortened by 4 bases and J by 6 bases, with 5 bases between the two germline ends. Material: PBMCs. The sequence was obtained from a human donor in good health (CMV status not recorded). Some clones in this sample may be carry-over from other donors' samples. J is TRBJ2-3 and V is TRBV6-5; TRBD1 or TRBD2 may be the D gene (5 bases each). This CDR3 is CASSWGDTQYF. The CDR3 bases are TGTGCCAGCAGTTGGGGGGATACGCAGTATTTT.